This T cell receptor (beta chain) derives from a study of cytomegalovirus exposure and HLA in healthy donors. Study-wide background: Researchers previously reported finding roughly 120 million unique TCR beta sequences from 150 million to 200 million T cells. From HLA-typed donors, an early data release held around 85 million unique TCRs. Study conclusions and caveats: An assumption of roughly uniform sequencing depth across donors underlay the presence/absence analyses. Only CMV serostatus was available as immune exposure information.

There are 14 residues in the CDR3. V was clipped by 1 base and J by 6 bases; unmatched bases: 5. Germline CDR1 and CDR2: SGHTA and FQGNSA. Note on this clone: Its specificity is not known.

In the PCR, 60 Vbeta and 13 Jbeta primers were used. Profiled with immunoSEQ multiplex PCR; TCRdb holds only in-frame clones, not every one. This repertoire shows around 130,000 clones, approximately 8.8% found once; its top ten account for 5.5%. The V and J genes are TRBV7-2 and TRBJ2-7, with 8 positions matching TRBD1. The clonotype originates from a man aged 35 to 55 in good health and CMV-seronegative. Sequenced input: PBMCs. CDR3 coding DNA: TGTGCCAGCAGCTTAGAACAGGGGGTGGGCGAGCAGTACTTC. Its translation: CASSLEQGVGEQYF. The full variable domain, rest sourced from reference TRBV7-2 and TRBJ2-7, is GAGVSQSPSNKVTEKGKDVELRCDPISGHTALYWYRQSLGQGLEFLIYFQGNSAPDKSGLPSDRFSAERTGGSVSTLTIQRTQQEDSAVYLCASSLEQGVGEQYFGPGTRLTVT.